This entry describes one TCR beta chain. This specimen belongs to a study of CD8 T cells in Susac syndrome. TEMRA cells were FACS-enriched, and CD8+ and CD4+ T cells were isolated negatively. Random hexamers were used to reverse transcribe the RNA input (roughly 0.5 to 1 ug). TCRdb processed the immunoSEQ multiplex PCR reads anew with MiXCR; each CDR3 protein has one entry. The profile covers fewer than 300,000 distinct CDR3 sequences, with approximately 84% appearing a single time and approximately 0.11% taken by the ten largest. The origin of this receptor is a human donor with multiple sclerosis. Sequences were obtained from CD8+ T cells from PBMCs.

The CDR3 loop reads CASSGSQDREQYF. The DNA of the CDR3 is TGTGCCAGCAGCGGGAGCCAGGATCGCGAGCAGTACTTC. The rearrangement uses TRBV28 and TRBJ2-7, with D possibly TRBD2 on 6 matching bases. With 6 bases removed from V and 6 bases from J, the gap between germline ends came to 15 bases. In germline, CDR1 is MDHEN, CDR2 SYDVKM. This CDR3 has 13 residues. The full variable domain, with the rest looked up from reference TRBV28 and TRBJ2-7, is DVKVTQSSRYLVKRTGEKVFLECVQDMDHENMFWYRQDPGLGLRLIYFSYDVKMKEKGDIPEGYSVSREKKERFSLILESASTNQTSMYLCASSGSQDREQYFGPGTRLTVT.